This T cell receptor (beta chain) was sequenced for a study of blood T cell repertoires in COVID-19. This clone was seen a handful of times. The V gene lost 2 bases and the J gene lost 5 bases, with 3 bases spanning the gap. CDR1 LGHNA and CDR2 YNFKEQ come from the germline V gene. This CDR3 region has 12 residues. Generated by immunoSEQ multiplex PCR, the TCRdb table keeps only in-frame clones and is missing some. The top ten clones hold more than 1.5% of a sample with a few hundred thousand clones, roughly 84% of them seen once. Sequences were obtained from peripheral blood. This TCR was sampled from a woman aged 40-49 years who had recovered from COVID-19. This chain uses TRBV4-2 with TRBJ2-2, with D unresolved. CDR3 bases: TGTGCCAGCAGCCAATTAACCGGGGAGCTGTTTTTT. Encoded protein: CASSQLTGELFF.